The text below deals with one T cell receptor (beta chain). The V gene's germline CDR1 is MNHEY and CDR2 SMNVEV (reference sequence). Trimming removed 2 bases at V and 1 base at J, with 5 bases between. This CDR3 spans 13 amino acids. The data belong to a study of control samples from healthy donors and cancer patients. Method: immunoSEQ multiplex PCR; TCRdb's copy keeps in-frame clones and lacks some. This table holds some 150,000 clones, approximately 91% found once. The specimen was blood. The source of this sequence is a man aged 30-40 years in good health. The V and J genes are TRBV27 and TRBJ1-1; D unresolved. The CDR3, as DNA: TGTGCCAGCAGTTTAAGGCCGAACACTGAAGCTTTCTTT. As protein: CASSLRPNTEAFF.